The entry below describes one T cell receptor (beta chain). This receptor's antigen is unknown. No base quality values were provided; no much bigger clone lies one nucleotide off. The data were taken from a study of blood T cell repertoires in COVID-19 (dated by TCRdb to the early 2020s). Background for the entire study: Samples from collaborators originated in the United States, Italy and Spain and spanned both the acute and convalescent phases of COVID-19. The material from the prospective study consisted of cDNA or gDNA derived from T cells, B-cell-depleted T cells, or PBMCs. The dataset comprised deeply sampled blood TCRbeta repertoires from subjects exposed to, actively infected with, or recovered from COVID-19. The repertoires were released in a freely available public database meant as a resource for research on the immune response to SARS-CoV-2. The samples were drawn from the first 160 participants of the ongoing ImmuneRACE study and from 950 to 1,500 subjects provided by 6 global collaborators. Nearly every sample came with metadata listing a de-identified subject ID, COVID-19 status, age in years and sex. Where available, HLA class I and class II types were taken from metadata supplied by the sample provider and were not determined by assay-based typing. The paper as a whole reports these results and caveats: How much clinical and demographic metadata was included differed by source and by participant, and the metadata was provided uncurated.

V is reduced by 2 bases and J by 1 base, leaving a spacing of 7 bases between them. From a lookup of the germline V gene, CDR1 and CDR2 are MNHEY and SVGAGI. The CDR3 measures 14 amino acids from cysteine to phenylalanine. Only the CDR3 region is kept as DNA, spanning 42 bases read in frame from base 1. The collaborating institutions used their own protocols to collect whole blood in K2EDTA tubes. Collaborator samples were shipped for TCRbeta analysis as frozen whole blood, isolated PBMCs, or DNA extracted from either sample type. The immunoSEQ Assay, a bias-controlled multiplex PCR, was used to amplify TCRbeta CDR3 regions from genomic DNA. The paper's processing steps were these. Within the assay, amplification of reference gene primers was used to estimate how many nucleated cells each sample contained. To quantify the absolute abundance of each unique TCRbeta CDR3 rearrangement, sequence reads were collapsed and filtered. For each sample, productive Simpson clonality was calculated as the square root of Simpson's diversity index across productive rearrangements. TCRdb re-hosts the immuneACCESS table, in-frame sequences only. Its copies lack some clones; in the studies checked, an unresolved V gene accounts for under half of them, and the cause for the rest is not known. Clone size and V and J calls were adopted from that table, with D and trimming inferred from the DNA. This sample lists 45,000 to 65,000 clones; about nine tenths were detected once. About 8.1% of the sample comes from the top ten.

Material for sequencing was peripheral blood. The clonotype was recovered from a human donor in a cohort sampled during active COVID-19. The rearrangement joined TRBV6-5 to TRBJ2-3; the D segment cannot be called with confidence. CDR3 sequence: CASSYKRGTDTQYF. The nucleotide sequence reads TGTGCCAGCAGTTACAAGAGAGGCACAGATACGCAGTATTTT.